A single sample is the source of the 29 T cell receptor beta chains below, sequenced in a study of long-term antiretroviral therapy in people with HIV. immunoSEQ v3.0 was run at survey level. Generated by immunoSEQ multiplex PCR, the TCRdb table keeps only in-frame clones and is missing some. The table has about 39,000 clones, approximately 85% seen once. The sample was unsorted PBMCs, taken 3.1 years after starting antiretroviral therapy. The receptors originated from a woman aged 45-65 years with HIV.

The V gene is TRBV19, the J gene TRBJ1-2, with 7 bases lining up with TRBD1. CDR3 length equals 16 residues. After removal of 5 bases from V and 5 bases from J, the junction contained 14 bases not matched to a gene. Germline V gene data show CDR1 as LNHDA and CDR2 as SQIVND (reference sequence). The CDR3 loop is CASSDRVSRVTYGYTF. DNA for the CDR3: TGTGCCAGTAGTGACAGGGTCTCGCGGGTTACTTATGGCTACACCTTC.

J is TRBJ1-4 and V is TRBV5-5; D uncertain. Trimming cost V 3 bases and J 2 bases, with 8 bases left between them. The CDR3 length is 14 residues. Germline values: CDR1 SGHKS, CDR2 YYEKEE (reference sequence). The CDR3 region has the DNA TGTGCCAGCAGCTCCCACAATACTAATGAAAAACTGTTTTTT. Translation: CASSSHNTNEKLFF.

This sequence joins TRBV6-5 and TRBJ2-3, with D perhaps TRBD1 (5 bases). Germline CDR1 reads MNHEY; CDR2 reads SVGAGI. V was clipped by 2 bases and J by 6 bases, with 12 bases between them. The CDR3 sequence is 14 residues long. The DNA for the CDR3 is TGTGCCAGCAGTTACCAGGGTAAAGTGGATACGCAGTATTTT. Residues: CASSYQGKVDTQYF.

V and J are TRBV4-1 and TRBJ1-2; D is undetermined. The CDR3 contains 16 residues. Germline V gene sequence: CDR1 MGHRA, CDR2 YSYEKL. V lost 1 base, J lost 4 bases, and 16 bases lay in between. The CDR3: CASSQGGGLAPYGYTF. CDR3 DNA sequence: TGCGCCAGCAGCCAAGGGGGAGGGTTAGCGCCCTATGGCTACACCTTC.

The CDR3, as DNA: TGTGCCACGAAACGTACAGGGGAGAATCAGCCCCAGCATTTT. Translated: CATKRTGENQPQHF. The rearrangement links TRBV19 to TRBJ1-5; 7 positions match TRBD1. CDR1 and CDR2 from the germline V gene are LNHDA and SQIVND (reference sequence). V shed 10 bases, J shed 4 bases, and the junction held 10 bases outside the gene matches. The CDR3 is 14 residues long.

This clone was counted between two and nine times. The chain combines TRBV30 with TRBJ1-6, with D perhaps TRBD1 (6 bases). V was cut by 4 bases and J by 9 bases, with 13 bases left in between. The CDR3 loop spans 13 amino acids. Germline V CDR1 and CDR2: GTSNPN, SVGIG (reference sequence). DNA of the CDR3: TGTGCCTGGAATGGTGGGACACTTTCACCCCTCCACTTT. This codes for CAWNGGTLSPLHF.

The CDR3 DNA follows: TGTGCCAGCAGCTTCTGGGGCGGGGGGGCTAGCACAGATACGCAGTATTTT. This translates into CASSFWGGGASTDTQYF. The chain joins TRBV5-8 to TRBJ2-3, with 9 bases fitting TRBD2. V shed 2 bases, J shed 0 bases, and the junction held 7 bases outside the gene matches. The CDR3 length is 17 residues. The germline V gene has CDR1 SGHTS and CDR2 YDEGEE.

V gene TRBV10-3 combines with J gene TRBJ2-2; a weak D match, TRBD2 (6 bases). V dropped 6 bases and J dropped 6 bases, with 11 bases sitting between them. The germline gives CDR1 ENHRY, CDR2 SYGVKD. The CDR3 runs to 13 residues. The CDR3 reads CAIRAGRAGELFF. The CDR3 bases are TGTGCCATCAGGGCGGGGAGAGCCGGGGAGCTGTTTTTT.

The chain employs TRBV10-3 and TRBJ1-1; no clear D. The germline gives CDR1 ENHRY, CDR2 SYGVKD. The CDR3 runs 15 residues. Trimming took off 0 bases at V and 5 bases at J, with 13 bases between the two ends. The CDR3 DNA is TGTGCCATCAGTGAGTCGGGCGGGAGGCGGACTGAAGCTTTCTTT. It specifies CAISESGGRRTEAFF.

The CDR3 sequence: CASSSVLNTEAFF. The CDR3 DNA sequence: TGTGCCAGCAGTTCGGTCCTGAACACTGAAGCTTTCTTT. V usage is TRBV6-5 and J usage is TRBJ1-1; D ambiguous. V lost 4 bases to trimming and J lost 0 bases, with 6 bases between them. Germline V CDR1 and CDR2: MNHEY, SVGAGI. The CDR3 runs to 13 residues.

V is TRBV7-9 and J is TRBJ1-6, with D tentatively TRBD1 (6 bases). Trimming pared 0 bases from V and 10 bases from J, leaving 16 bases between. The germline gives CDR1 SEHNR, CDR2 FQNEAQ (reference sequence). The CDR3 is 16 residues long. DNA for the CDR3: TGTGCCAGCAGCTTAGCGGGCAGGGGTCACCTATCACCCCTCCACTTT. Amino acid sequence: CASSLAGRGHLSPLHF.

In DNA, the CDR3 is TGTGCCATCAGCCCAGGGGGCACTTACTATGGCTACACCTTC. It specifies CAISPGGTYYGYTF. The V and J genes are TRBV10-3 and TRBJ1-2, with 8 bases identical to TRBD1. V shed 6 bases and J 3 bases; nucleotides not matched to a gene: 6. CDR1 is ENHRY and CDR2 is SYGVKD in the germline V gene. There are 14 residues in the CDR3.

The chain combines TRBV11-3 with TRBJ1-1; D not certain. The germline V gene encodes CDR1 SGHNT and CDR2 YENEEA. CDR3 length: 14 amino acids. V lost 5 bases, J lost 1 base, and 11 bases lay in between. CDR3 in DNA: TGTGCCAGCAGCCTATCCGGTCAGAACACTGAAGCTTTCTTT. Its translation: CASSLSGQNTEAFF. Supplemented by reference TRBV11-3 and TRBJ1-1, the full variable domain reads EAGVVQSPRYKIIEKKQPVAFWCNPISGHNTLYWYLQNLGQGPELLIRYENEEAVDDSQLPKDRFSAERLKGVDSTLKIQPAELGDSAVYLCASSLSGQNTEAFFGQGTRLTVV.

This rearrangement joins TRBV7-9 to TRBJ2-2; D uncertain. Per germline, CDR1 SEHNR and CDR2 FQNEAQ (reference sequence). V dropped 2 bases and J dropped 0 bases, with 10 bases sitting between them. This CDR3 has 16 amino acids. CDR3 residues: CASSLQRTANTGELFF. CDR3 in DNA: TGTGCCAGCAGCTTACAAAGGACCGCGAACACCGGGGAGCTGTTTTTT.

The rearrangement links TRBV7-8 to TRBJ1-6; 8 positions match TRBD1. V gave up 5 bases and J gave up 6 bases; unmatched junction bases: 9. Germline V gene data show CDR1 as SGHVS and CDR2 as FQNEAQ. The CDR3 has 16 amino acids. The CDR3 DNA sequence: TGTGCCAGCAGCCCGATAGGCGGACAGGGTAATTCACCCCTCCACTTT. This sequence encodes CASSPIGGQGNSPLHF.

This clone was observed once. The gene calls are TRBV29-1 and TRBJ1-1; maybe TRBD1 (6 bases). Germline V gives CDR1 SQVTM, CDR2 ANQGSEA. The CDR3 runs 15 residues. Deletions cut 5 bases from V and 5 bases from J, with 21 bases between. CDR3 bases: TGCAGCGTTTGGGAGTGGGGCAGGGGAACAACTGAAGCTTTCTTT. This translates into CSVWEWGRGTTEAFF.

This clone showed up just once. The chain recombines TRBV28 with TRBJ2-3; TRBD2 agrees at 8 bases. CDR1 is MDHEN and CDR2 is SYDVKM in the germline V gene. The junction had 14 bases not matched to a gene; V was cut back by 3 bases and J by 0 bases. This CDR3 has 19 amino acids. CDR3 in DNA: TGTGCCAGCAGTTTGGGTGGGGCGGGGGGCAAAGCTAGCACAGATACGCAGTATTTT. This codes for CASSLGGAGGKASTDTQYF. The full variable domain, with the rest looked up from reference TRBV28 and TRBJ2-3, is DVKVTQSSRYLVKRTGEKVFLECVQDMDHENMFWYRQDPGLGLRLIYFSYDVKMKEKGDIPEGYSVSREKKERFSLILESASTNQTSMYLCASSLGGAGGKASTDTQYFGPGTRLTVL.

The chain joins TRBV2 to TRBJ2-3; TRBD1 matches 7 bases. Germline values: CDR1 SNHLY, CDR2 FYNNEI. V was clipped by 7 bases and J by 2 bases; unmatched bases: 6. The CDR3 is 14 residues long. The CDR3 nucleotides read TGTGCCAGCAACCGGGACAGAGCCACAGATACGCAGTATTTT. It is translated as CASNRDRATDTQYF.

The chain is built from TRBV5-1 and TRBJ2-2; 7 bases align to TRBD1. The V and J ends lost 4 bases and 2 bases, in that order; junction bases with no gene match: 5. Germline V CDR1 and CDR2: SGHRS, YFSETQ. This CDR3 has 15 amino acids. CDR3 sequence (DNA): TGCGCCAGCAGCCCGACAGGGCTAAACACCGGGGAGCTGTTTTTT. As protein: CASSPTGLNTGELFF.

The rearrangement joins TRBV5-4 to TRBJ1-2, with D perhaps TRBD1 (6 bases). CDR3 size: 16 residues. CDR1 is SGHNT, CDR2 YYREEE, per germline (reference sequence). V lost 4 bases to trimming and J lost 1 base, with 17 bases between them. The CDR3 DNA reads as TGTGCCAGCAGCCACGGTTTTCTACAGGGTAACTATGGCTACACCTTC. This encodes CASSHGFLQGNYGYTF.

In nucleotides, the CDR3 is TGTGCCAGCAGCGTATCTAGCGGGGCCGCCTACGAGCAGTACTTC. It translates to CASSVSSGAAYEQYF. The V and J genes are TRBV9 and TRBJ2-7, with 9 bases lining up with TRBD2. CDR3 length equals 15 residues. With 1 base clipped from V and 2 bases from J, the junction kept 4 bases outside the gene matches. Germline loops: CDR1 SGDLS, CDR2 YYNGEE.

The V call is TRBV2, the J call TRBJ1-5; no reliable D call. V lost 1 base and J lost 0, with 7 bases in between. The CDR3 extends over 15 amino acids. From germline, CDR1 is SNHLY and CDR2 FYNNEI. Here the CDR3 DNA reads TGTGCCAGCAGTGAAGGACTGCGTAGCAATCAGCCCCAGCATTTT. Residues: CASSEGLRSNQPQHF.

The chain combines TRBV25-1 with TRBJ2-7; D is ambiguous. The CDR3 loop spans 13 amino acids. The V and J ends lost 3 bases and 4 bases respectively, with 10 bases between them. Germline CDR1 and CDR2: MGHDK and SYGVNS. CDR3 DNA sequence: TGTGCCAGCAGTGACCCTGGTCGGTACGAGCAGTACTTC. It is translated as CASSDPGRYEQYF.

The chain employs TRBV5-5 and TRBJ2-4, with TRBD2 matching over 8 bases. The V and J ends lost 1 base and 2 bases, in that order; junction bases with no gene match: 8. Germline loops: CDR1 SGHKS, CDR2 YYEKEE (reference sequence). The CDR3 runs to 17 residues. CDR3 DNA: TGTGCCAGCAGCTTGCGGGAGGGTGGACTATCCAAAAACATTCAGTACTTC. This translates into CASSLREGGLSKNIQYF.

The chain joins TRBV11-2 to TRBJ2-7, with 10 bases lining up with TRBD1. V lost 4 bases and J lost 2; bases outside the gene matches: 2. Per the germline V gene, CDR1 is SGHAT and CDR2 is FQNNGV. This CDR3 has 14 amino acids. This chain's CDR3 is CASSSGQGAYEQYF. CDR3 in DNA: TGTGCCAGCAGCTCCGGACAGGGGGCCTACGAGCAGTACTTC.

The chain links TRBV7-2 to TRBJ2-5; 10 nucleotides align to TRBD1. This CDR3 contains 14 residues. CDR1 and CDR2 from the germline V gene are SGHTA and FQGNSA. After removal of 5 bases from V and 4 bases from J, the junction contained 4 bases not matched to a gene. The CDR3 bases are TGTGCCAGCAGCCGACAGGGGGCGGGAGAGACCCAGTACTTC. Translating it yields CASSRQGAGETQYF.

As concerns this clone: Compared with germline, one end of the junction differs, possibly owing to a read error. The chain uses TRBV7-7 and TRBJ2-5; possibly TRBD2 for D (6 bases). This CDR3 region has 15 residues. In germline, CDR1 is SSHAT, CDR2 FNYEAQ (reference sequence). DNA for the CDR3: TGTGCTAGCAGCTTAGTTGATGCGGGGAGAGAGACCCAGTACTTC. Its protein is CASSLVDAGRETQYF.

This clone was observed once. The chain joins TRBV4-3 to TRBJ1-2, with 7 nucleotides matching TRBD1. Germline values: CDR1 LGHNA, CDR2 YSLEER. This CDR3 contains 14 residues. V was pared by 0 bases and J by 3 bases, with 1 base of the junction left unmatched. The CDR3 sequence: CASSQDRGDYGYTF. The DNA of the CDR3 is TGCGCCAGCAGCCAAGACAGGGGGGACTATGGCTACACCTTC.

The V gene is TRBV6-5, the J gene TRBJ1-2; D gene ambiguous. The germline V gene encodes CDR1 MNHEY and CDR2 SVGAGI. The CDR3 totals 15 residues. The V end was cut by 2 bases, the J end by 8 bases, with 18 bases between. The DNA for the CDR3 is TGTGCCAGCAGTTACGCCGATTCGGGAACGGAAGGCTACACCTTC. This encodes CASSYADSGTEGYTF.